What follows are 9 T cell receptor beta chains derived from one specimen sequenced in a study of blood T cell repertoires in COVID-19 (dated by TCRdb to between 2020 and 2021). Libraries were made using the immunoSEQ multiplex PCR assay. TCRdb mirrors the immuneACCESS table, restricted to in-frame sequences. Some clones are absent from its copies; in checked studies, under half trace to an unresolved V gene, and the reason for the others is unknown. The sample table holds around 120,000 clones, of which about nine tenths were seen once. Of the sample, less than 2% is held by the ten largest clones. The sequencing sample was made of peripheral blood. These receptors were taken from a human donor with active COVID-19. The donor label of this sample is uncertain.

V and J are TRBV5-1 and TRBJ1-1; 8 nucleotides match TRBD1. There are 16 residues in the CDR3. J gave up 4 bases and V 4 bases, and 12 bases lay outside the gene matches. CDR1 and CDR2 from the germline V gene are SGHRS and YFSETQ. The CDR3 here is CASSQAGQGWGTEAFF. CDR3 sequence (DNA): TGCGCCAGCAGCCAAGCCGGACAGGGATGGGGCACTGAAGCTTTCTTT. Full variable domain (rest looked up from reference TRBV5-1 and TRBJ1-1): KAGVTQTPRYLIKTRGQQVTLSCSPISGHRSVSWYQQTPGQGLQFLFEYFSETQRNKGNFPGRFSGRQFSNSRSEMNVSTLELGDSALYLCASSQAGQGWGTEAFFGQGTRLTVV.

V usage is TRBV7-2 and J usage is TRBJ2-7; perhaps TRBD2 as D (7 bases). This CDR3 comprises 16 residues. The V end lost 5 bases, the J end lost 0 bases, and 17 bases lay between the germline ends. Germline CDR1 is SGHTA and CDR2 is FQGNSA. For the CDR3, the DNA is TGTGCCAGCAGCCCCGTGGGGGGGCTAATCTCCTACGAGCAGTACTTC. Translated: CASSPVGGLISYEQYF.

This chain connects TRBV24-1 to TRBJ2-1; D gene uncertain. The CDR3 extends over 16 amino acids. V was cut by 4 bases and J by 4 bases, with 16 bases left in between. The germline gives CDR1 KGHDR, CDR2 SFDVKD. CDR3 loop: CATSDPTAGIYNEQFF. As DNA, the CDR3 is TGTGCCACCAGTGACCCCACAGCAGGAATATACAATGAGCAGTTCTTC.

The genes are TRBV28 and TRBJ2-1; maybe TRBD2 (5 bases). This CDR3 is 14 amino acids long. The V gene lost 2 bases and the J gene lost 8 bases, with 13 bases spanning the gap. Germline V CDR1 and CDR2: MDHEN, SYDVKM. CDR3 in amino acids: CASSLEGRAYEQFF. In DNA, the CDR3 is TGTGCCAGCAGTTTAGAGGGCAGAGCCTATGAGCAGTTCTTC.

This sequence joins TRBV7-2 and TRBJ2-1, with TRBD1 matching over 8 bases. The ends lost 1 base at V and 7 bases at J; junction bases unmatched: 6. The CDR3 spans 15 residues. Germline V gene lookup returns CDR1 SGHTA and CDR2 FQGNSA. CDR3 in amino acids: CASSLGGRGPNEQFF. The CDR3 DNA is TGTGCCAGCAGCTTAGGTGGCAGGGGGCCAAATGAGCAGTTCTTC.

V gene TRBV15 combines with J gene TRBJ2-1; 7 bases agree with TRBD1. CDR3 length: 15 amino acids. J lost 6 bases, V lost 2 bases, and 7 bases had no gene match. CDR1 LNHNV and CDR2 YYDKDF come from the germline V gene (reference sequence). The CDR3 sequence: CATSRSRTGSNEQFF. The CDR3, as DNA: TGTGCCACCAGCAGATCCCGGACAGGTTCCAATGAGCAGTTCTTC.

This chain's CDR3 is CASRFFRGEKLFF. The CDR3 bases are TGTGCCAGCAGATTTTTTCGAGGGGAAAAACTGTTTTTT. This chain connects TRBV7-9 to TRBJ1-4; D ambiguous. Germline loops: CDR1 SEHNR, CDR2 FQNEAQ (reference sequence). This CDR3 is 13 amino acids long. Trimming took off 6 bases at V and 8 bases at J, with 13 bases between the two ends.

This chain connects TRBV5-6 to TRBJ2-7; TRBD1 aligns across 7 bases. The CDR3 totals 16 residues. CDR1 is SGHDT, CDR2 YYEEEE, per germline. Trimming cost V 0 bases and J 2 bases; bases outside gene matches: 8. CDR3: CASSLVGTDPPYEQYF. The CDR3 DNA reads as TGTGCCAGCAGCTTGGTGGGGACAGACCCTCCCTACGAGCAGTACTTC.

CDR3 sequence reads: CASSPLGPAGGLQRGTYEQYF. The CDR3 coding sequence is TGTGCCAGCTCACCCTTGGGCCCAGCGGGGGGCCTCCAGAGGGGCACATACGAGCAGTACTTC. The chain has TRBV18 and TRBJ2-7; 9 bases fit TRBD2. After removal of 3 bases from V and 4 bases from J, the junction contained 25 bases not matched to a gene. Germline lookup yields CDR1 KGHSH and CDR2 LQKENI. This CDR3 comprises 21 residues.